The text below deals with one T cell receptor (beta chain). Its antigen is not known. The entry originates in a study of cytomegalovirus exposure and HLA in healthy donors. V lost 7 bases and J lost 1, with 13 bases in between. The CDR3 contains 13 residues. Germline V gives CDR1 SQVTM, CDR2 ANQGSEA. The PCR ran on 60 Vbeta and 13 Jbeta primers. This table comes from immunoSEQ multiplex PCR, and its TCRdb copy is limited to in-frame clones, with some not included. Altogether approximately 160,000 clones are present, 84% being singletons, with the ten largest covering roughly 5%. Regarding the study as a whole: Owing to their indistinguishability, certain V segments, notably TRBV6-2 and TRBV6-3, were excluded. Later on, an analysis tied under 20,000 TCR beta sequences to HLA alleles at 0.05 false discovery rate. The study flagged some 180 TCR beta chains as cytomegalovirus-associated.

This rearrangement joins TRBV29-1 to TRBJ1-1, with D perhaps matching TRBD1 (6 bases). This clonotype originated in a man in his late teens or twenties in good health and CMV-seronegative. The sequenced sample consisted of PBMCs. This CDR3 reads CSAGGGPNTEAFF. Written as DNA, the CDR3 is TGCAGCGCGGGGGGCGGACCGAACACTGAAGCTTTCTTT.